This T cell receptor (beta chain) was observed in a study of blood T cell repertoires in COVID-19. Under the authors' procedure: It was from reference gene primer amplification that nucleated cell counts were estimated. Measured with immunoSEQ multiplex PCR; TCRdb has only the in-frame clones, and not every one. V and J calls plus clone size are reproduced from that table; the DNA served to infer D and trimming. The sample shows approximately 50,000 clones, roughly four fifths of them seen only once. Seattle participants joined during active infection and were tracked over time. V lost 4 bases, J lost 0 bases, and 9 bases lay in between. The CDR3 consists of 14 residues. Germline V gene sequence: CDR1 SGHTA, CDR2 FQGTGA.

The specimen was peripheral blood. The rearrangement links TRBV7-3 to TRBJ1-1, with D possibly being TRBD1 (6 bases). The clonotype originates from a man between 60 and 75 years old with COVID-19, enrolled during active disease. CDR3 amino acids: CASSSGHLNTEAFF. CDR3 coding DNA: TGTGCCAGCAGCTCGGGACACTTGAACACTGAAGCTTTCTTT.